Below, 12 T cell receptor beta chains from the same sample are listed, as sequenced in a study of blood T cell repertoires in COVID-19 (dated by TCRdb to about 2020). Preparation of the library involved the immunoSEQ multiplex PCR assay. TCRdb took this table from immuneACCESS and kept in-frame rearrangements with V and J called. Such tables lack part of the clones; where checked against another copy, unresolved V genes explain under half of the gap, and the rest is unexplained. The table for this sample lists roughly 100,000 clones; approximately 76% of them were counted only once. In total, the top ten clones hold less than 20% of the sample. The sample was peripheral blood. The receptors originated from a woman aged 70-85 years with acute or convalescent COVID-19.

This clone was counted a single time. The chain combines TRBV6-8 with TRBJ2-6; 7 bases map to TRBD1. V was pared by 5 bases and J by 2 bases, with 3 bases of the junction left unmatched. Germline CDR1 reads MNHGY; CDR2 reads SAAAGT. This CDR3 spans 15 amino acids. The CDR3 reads CASSNTGAGANVLTF. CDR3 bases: TGTGCCAGCAGTAATACAGGGGCTGGGGCCAACGTCCTGACTTTC.

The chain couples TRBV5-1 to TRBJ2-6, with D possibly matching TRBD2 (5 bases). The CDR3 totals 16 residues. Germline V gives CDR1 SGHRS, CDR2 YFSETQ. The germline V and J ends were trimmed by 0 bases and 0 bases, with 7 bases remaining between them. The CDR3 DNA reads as TGCGCCAGCAGCTTGGGGGAGAACTCTGGGGCCAACGTCCTGACTTTC. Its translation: CASSLGENSGANVLTF. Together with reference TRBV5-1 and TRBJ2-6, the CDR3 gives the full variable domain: KAGVTQTPRYLIKTRGQQVTLSCSPISGHRSVSWYQQTPGQGLQFLFEYFSETQRNKGNFPGRFSGRQFSNSRSEMNVSTLELGDSALYLCASSLGENSGANVLTFGAGSRLTVL.

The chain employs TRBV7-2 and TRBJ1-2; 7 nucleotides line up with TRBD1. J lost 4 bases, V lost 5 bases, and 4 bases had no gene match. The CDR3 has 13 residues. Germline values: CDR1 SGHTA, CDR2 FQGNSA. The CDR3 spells CASSPTGTYGYTF. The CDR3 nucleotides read TGTGCCAGCAGCCCGACAGGGACCTATGGCTACACCTTC.

The CDR3 bases are TGCGCCAGCAGCTTGTCCGGGACAGGGATTGAAAAACTGTTTTTT. This sequence encodes CASSLSGTGIEKLFF. The J gene is TRBJ1-4, the V gene TRBV5-1; 9 positions match TRBD1. The germline gives CDR1 SGHRS, CDR2 YFSETQ. The CDR3 contains 15 residues. Unmatched junction bases numbered 5, after V lost 1 base and J lost 7 bases.

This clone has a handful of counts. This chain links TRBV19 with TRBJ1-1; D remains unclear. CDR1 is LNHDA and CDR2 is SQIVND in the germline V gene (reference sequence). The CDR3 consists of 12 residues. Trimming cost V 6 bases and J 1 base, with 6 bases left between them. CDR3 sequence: CASRIGNTEAFF. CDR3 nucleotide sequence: TGTGCCAGTAGAATCGGGAACACTGAAGCTTTCTTT.

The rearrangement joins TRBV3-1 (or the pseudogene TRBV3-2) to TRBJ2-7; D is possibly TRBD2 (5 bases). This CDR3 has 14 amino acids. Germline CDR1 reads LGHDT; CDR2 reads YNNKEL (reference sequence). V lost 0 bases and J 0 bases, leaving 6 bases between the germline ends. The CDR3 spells CASSQDRGSYEQYF. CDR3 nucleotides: TGTGCCAGCAGCCAAGATCGGGGCTCCTACGAGCAGTACTTC.

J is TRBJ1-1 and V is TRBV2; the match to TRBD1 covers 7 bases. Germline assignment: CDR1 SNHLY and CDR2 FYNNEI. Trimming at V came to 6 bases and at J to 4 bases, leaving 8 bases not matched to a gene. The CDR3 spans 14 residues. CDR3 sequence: CASSLTGKGTEAFF. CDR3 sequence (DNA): TGTGCCAGCAGCCTGACAGGGAAAGGCACTGAAGCTTTCTTT.

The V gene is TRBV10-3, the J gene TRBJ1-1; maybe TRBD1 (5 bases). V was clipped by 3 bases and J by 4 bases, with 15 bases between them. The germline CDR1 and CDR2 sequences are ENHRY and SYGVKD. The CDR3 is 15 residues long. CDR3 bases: TGTGCCATCAGTGAACCAAGGGGTTCCCTCACTGAAGCTTTCTTT. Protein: CAISEPRGSLTEAFF.

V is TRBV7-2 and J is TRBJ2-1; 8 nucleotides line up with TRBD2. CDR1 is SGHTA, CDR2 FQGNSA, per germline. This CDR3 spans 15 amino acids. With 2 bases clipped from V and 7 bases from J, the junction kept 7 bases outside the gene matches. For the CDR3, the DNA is TGTGCCAGCAGCTTATCGGGGGGGCGCGGGAATGAGCAGTTCTTC. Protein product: CASSLSGGRGNEQFF.

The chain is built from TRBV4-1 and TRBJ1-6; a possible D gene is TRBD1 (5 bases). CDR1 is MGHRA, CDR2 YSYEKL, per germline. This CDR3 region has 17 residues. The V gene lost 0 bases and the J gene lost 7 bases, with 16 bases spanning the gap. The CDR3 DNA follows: TGCGCCAGCAGCCAAGATTGGGGGGGAAGCTTGAATTCACCCCTCCACTTT. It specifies CASSQDWGGSLNSPLHF.

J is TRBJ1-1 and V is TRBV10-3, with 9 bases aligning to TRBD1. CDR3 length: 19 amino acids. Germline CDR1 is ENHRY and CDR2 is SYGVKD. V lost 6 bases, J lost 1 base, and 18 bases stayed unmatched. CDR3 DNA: TGTGCCATCAGGATGGGGGGTCCCGGGACAGGGCCGGAGAACACTGAAGCTTTCTTT. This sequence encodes CAIRMGGPGTGPENTEAFF.

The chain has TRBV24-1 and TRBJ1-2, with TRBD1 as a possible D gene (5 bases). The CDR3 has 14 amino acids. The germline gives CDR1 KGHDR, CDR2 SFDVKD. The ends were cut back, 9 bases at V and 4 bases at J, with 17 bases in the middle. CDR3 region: CATAPSVGAYGYTF. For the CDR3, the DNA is TGTGCCACCGCTCCGTCCGTAGGGGCCTATGGCTACACCTTC.